These 28 T cell receptor beta chains were sequenced from one sample in a study of CD8 T cells in ankylosing spondylitis. Study outcomes and limitations: A motif of under 10 highly homologous TCR beta variants was seen as apparently characteristic of ankylosing spondylitis blood.

From the 5' RACE reads, TCRdb called clonotypes with MiXCR, one entry per CDR3 protein. Altogether some 140,000 distinct CDR3 sequences are present, 17% being singletons, with the ten largest covering 30% to 35%. These receptors lack a known antigen. Input material: blood, either unsorted or a sorted T cell fraction (not recorded which). Receptors were obtained from a male donor with ankylosing spondylitis.

This chain joins TRBV27 and TRBJ2-1; 9 nucleotides line up with TRBD1. This CDR3 contains 15 residues. CDR1 and CDR2 (germline): MNHEY, SMNVEV (reference sequence). J gave up 4 bases and V 5 bases, and 6 bases lay outside the gene matches. CDR3 loop: CASSRQGESYNEQFF. CDR3 bases: TGTGCCAGCAGTAGACAGGGGGAGTCATACAATGAGCAGTTCTTC.

This clonotype was seen only a few times. The rearrangement joins TRBV7-8 to TRBJ2-3; D perhaps matches TRBD2 (5 bases). V was cut by 6 bases and J by 2 bases, with 12 bases left in between. Per germline, CDR1 SGHVS and CDR2 FQNEAQ. This CDR3 spans 14 amino acids. The CDR3 loop is CASSLIGDTDTQYF. The CDR3, as DNA: TGTGCCAGCAGTTTAATCGGGGACACAGATACGCAGTATTTT.

This clonotype turned up a few times. The V and J genes are TRBV20-1 and TRBJ1-1; 8 bases agree with TRBD1. V was clipped by 1 base and J by 7 bases; unmatched bases: 8. The CDR3 totals 14 residues. Germline CDR1 reads DFQATT; CDR2 reads SNEGSKA (reference sequence). The CDR3 DNA is TGCAGTGCTAGAGTCGCCCACAGGGGGTTTGAAGCTTTCTTT. Translated: CSARVAHRGFEAFF.

This rearrangement joins TRBV28 to TRBJ2-3, with D perhaps TRBD2 (5 bases). The CDR3 runs to 17 residues. Trimming shortened V by 5 bases and J by 1 base, and 19 bases separated the two germline ends. Germline CDR1 MDHEN, CDR2 SYDVKM. CDR3 protein: CASSTPGVFLGTDTQYF. The CDR3 region has the DNA TGTGCCAGCAGTACCCCCGGGGTATTTCTAGGCACAGATACGCAGTATTTT.

The rearrangement joins TRBV7-7 to TRBJ1-3, with D uncertain. V lost 5 bases and J lost 3, with 14 bases in between. The CDR3 totals 15 residues. Looked up from germline, CDR1 is SSHAT and CDR2 is FNYEAQ (reference sequence). This chain's CDR3 is CASSLLGVIGNTIYF. CDR3 nucleotide sequence: TGTGCCAGCAGCCTACTCGGGGTGATTGGAAACACCATATATTTT.

In this sample, this clonotype turned up a few times. The chain combines TRBV27 with TRBJ1-5, with TRBD1 as a possible D gene (5 bases). The CDR3 is 16 amino acids. Per the germline V gene, CDR1 is MNHEY and CDR2 is SMNVEV (reference sequence). Trimming took 3 bases from V and 2 from J, leaving 14 bases between them. For the CDR3, the DNA is TGTGCCAGCAGTTTTTTGGGGCTGGAGGGCAATCAGCCCCAGCATTTT. It specifies CASSFLGLEGNQPQHF.

V gene TRBV28 combines with J gene TRBJ2-1; 8 nucleotides agree with TRBD2. Germline lookup yields CDR1 MDHEN and CDR2 SYDVKM. The CDR3 has 13 amino acids. J lost 8 bases, V lost 6 bases, and 6 bases had no gene match. CDR3 loop: CASSWRGADEQFF. The CDR3 DNA follows: TGTGCCAGCAGCTGGCGGGGGGCAGATGAGCAGTTCTTC.

This chain links TRBV27 with TRBJ2-7; 8 bases line up with TRBD2. The length of the CDR3 is 15 residues. Germline V gene data show CDR1 as MNHEY and CDR2 as SMNVEV (reference sequence). V lost 6 bases, J lost 3 bases, and 10 bases stayed unmatched. In nucleotides, the CDR3 is TGTGCCAGCAGATTTACTAGCGGAGGTCGCTACGAGCAGTACTTC. It encodes CASRFTSGGRYEQYF.

The chain links TRBV28 to TRBJ2-1; D remains unclear. Looked up from germline, CDR1 is MDHEN and CDR2 is SYDVKM. V lost 6 bases and J lost 0, with 9 bases in between. CDR3 length equals 14 residues. Written as DNA, the CDR3 is TGTGCCAGCAGAACTCTTAGCTCCTACAATGAGCAGTTCTTC. This sequence encodes CASRTLSSYNEQFF.

The chain carries TRBV7-8 and TRBJ2-7; TRBD2 is a possible D gene (6 bases). Germline V CDR1 and CDR2: SGHVS, FQNEAQ. This CDR3 region has 14 residues. With 4 bases removed from V and 0 bases from J, the gap between germline ends came to 10 bases. The CDR3 DNA reads as TGTGCCAGCAGCTCGGGACTGCGCTCCTACGAGCAGTACTTC. Protein: CASSSGLRSYEQYF. Supplemented by reference TRBV7-8 and TRBJ2-7, the full variable domain reads GAGVSQSPRYKVAKRGQDVALRCDPISGHVSLFWYQQALGQGPEFLTYFQNEAQLDKSGLPSDRFFAERPEGSVSTLKIQRTQQEDSAVYLCASSSGLRSYEQYFGPGTRLTVT.

The gene calls are TRBV7-6 and TRBJ2-7; tentatively, D is TRBD1 or TRBD2 (5 bases each). Trimming removed 1 base at V and 4 bases at J, with 14 bases between. CDR3 length equals 15 residues. Germline V CDR1 and CDR2: SGHVS, FNYEAQ. CDR3 loop: CASSLGGTVRYEQYF. The CDR3 nucleotides read TGTGCCAGCAGCTTAGGGGGGACGGTACGGTACGAGCAGTACTTC.

Of note for this clonotype: This may be a read error: a much more frequent sequence differs by one nucleotide. This sequence joins TRBV3-1 and TRBJ1-1, with no clear D. The V gene's germline CDR1 is LGHDT and CDR2 YNNKEL (reference sequence). The CDR3 sequence is 17 residues long. The CDR3 loop is CASSQETVLTANTEVFF. CDR3 nucleotide sequence: TGTGCCAGCAGCCAAGAGACCGTCCTAACAGCGAACACTGAAGTTTTCTTT.

In this sample, this clonotype turned up a few times. The chain has TRBV6-2 or TRBV6-3 and TRBJ2-1; D gene uncertain. Trimming left V 6 bases short and J 0 bases short, with 12 bases between. Per germline, CDR1 MNHEY and CDR2 SVGEGT. The CDR3 consists of 15 residues. The CDR3 is CASRVAASSYNEQFF. The CDR3 region has the DNA TGTGCCAGCAGAGTAGCTGCCAGCTCCTACAATGAGCAGTTCTTC.

The V gene is TRBV4-3, the J gene TRBJ1-5, with a possible D match to TRBD1 (5 bases). Germline V gene sequence: CDR1 LGHNA, CDR2 YSLEER. This CDR3 region has 17 residues. Trimming removed 4 bases from V and 6 bases from J, with 22 bases in between. The CDR3 DNA reads TGCGCCAGCAGCCGATTACACACCGGGACGGCTCTTCAGCCCCAGCATTTT. It specifies CASSRLHTGTALQPQHF.

The chain couples TRBV6-1 to TRBJ1-6, with D perhaps TRBD1 (5 bases). The length of the CDR3 is 17 residues. Germline V gene lookup returns CDR1 MNHNS and CDR2 SASEGT. V lost 4 bases to trimming and J lost 0 bases, with 13 bases between them. CDR3 bases: TGTGCCAGCAGTGCCCGACAGCTTAGCTCCTATAATTCACCCCTCCACTTT. It specifies CASSARQLSSYNSPLHF.

This chain joins TRBV12-3 or TRBV12-4 and TRBJ2-1, with 14 nucleotides matching TRBD2. The ends lost 5 bases at V and 7 bases at J; junction bases unmatched: 7. The CDR3 covers 16 residues. The CDR3 coding sequence is TGTGCCAGCAGTGTGACTAGCGGGAGGGTATCAAATGAGCAGTTCTTC. This translates into CASSVTSGRVSNEQFF.

The chain links TRBV4-1 to TRBJ2-7; 8 bases agree with TRBD2. The CDR3 spans 14 residues. The V segment lost 6 bases and the J segment 2 bases; nucleotides outside the gene matches: 6. Germline CDR1 reads MGHRA; CDR2 reads YSYEKL. CDR3 loop: CASSRAGDPYEQYF. Here the CDR3 DNA reads TGCGCCAGCAGTCGAGCGGGAGACCCCTACGAGCAGTACTTC.

The V gene is TRBV29-1, the J gene TRBJ1-4, with TRBD1 identical over 7 bases. V was pared by 1 base and J by 7 bases, with 9 bases of the junction left unmatched. Germline V gene data show CDR1 as SQVTM and CDR2 as ANQGSEA. The CDR3 is made up of 15 amino acids. The CDR3 reads CSVEVGQGGVEKLFF. The CDR3 region has the DNA TGCAGCGTTGAAGTGGGGCAGGGGGGAGTTGAAAAACTGTTTTTT. Using reference TRBV29-1 and TRBJ1-4 for the parts outside the CDR3, the full variable domain is SAVISQKPSRDICQRGTSLTIQCQVDSQVTMMFWYRQQPGQSLTLIATANQGSEATYESGFVIDKFPISRPNLTFSTLTVSNMSPEDSSIYLCSVEVGQGGVEKLFFGSGTQLSVL.

J is TRBJ2-2 and V is TRBV27; D ambiguous. Trimming stripped 8 bases from V and 0 bases from J, with 13 bases between. The CDR3 spans 15 residues. Germline V gene data show CDR1 as MNHEY and CDR2 as SMNVEV (reference sequence). The DNA of the CDR3 is TGTGCCAGCCACTTCGGGTCCGCGAACACCGGGGAGCTGTTTTTT. Translation gives CASHFGSANTGELFF.

Concerning this clonotype itself: The final CDR3 position lacks the conserved phenylalanine or tryptophan, pointing to a likely read error. Because the CDR3's place on the DNA is in doubt, the DNA is left out and the CDR3 is given as listed by TCRdb. The chain links TRBV12-3 or TRBV12-4 to TRBJ2-3; TRBD1, the table's D call, was not compared with the DNA. The CDR3 numbers 13 amino acids, ends counted. The CDR3 protein is CASSLGQGRTDTQ.

V and J are TRBV4-1 and TRBJ2-3; 10 bases fit TRBD2. The CDR3 is made up of 17 amino acids. CDR1 and CDR2 from the germline V gene are MGHRA and YSYEKL. V shed 0 bases, J shed 5 bases, and the junction held 8 bases outside the gene matches. The CDR3 loop is CASSQDGLAGDRDTQYF. In DNA form, the CDR3 reads TGCGCCAGCAGCCAAGATGGCCTAGCGGGAGATCGAGATACGCAGTATTTT.

V is TRBV20-1 and J is TRBJ1-1; maybe TRBD1 (5 bases). Germline V CDR1 and CDR2: DFQATT, SNEGSKA (reference sequence). The CDR3 has 15 amino acids. Trimming cost V 0 bases and J 7 bases, with 18 bases left between them. CDR3 residues: CSARDWSENGGEAFF. The CDR3 coding sequence is TGCAGTGCTAGAGATTGGTCGGAGAATGGGGGTGAAGCTTTCTTT.

The chain couples TRBV14 to TRBJ2-7; D unclear. CDR3 length equals 13 residues. Germline CDR1 reads SGHDN; CDR2 reads FVKESK. The germline V and J ends were trimmed by 2 bases and 2 bases, with 7 bases remaining between them. CDR3 nucleotides: TGTGCCAGCAGCCAAATATTAACCTACGAGCAGTACTTC. Translating it yields CASSQILTYEQYF.

Only a few counts were recorded for this clonotype. The chain uses TRBV10-3 and TRBJ2-1, with 9 bases fitting TRBD2. The V gene end was trimmed by 3 bases and the J gene end by 6 bases; junction bases not matched to a gene: 9. Germline values: CDR1 ENHRY, CDR2 SYGVKD. This CDR3 is built from 16 residues. This CDR3 reads CAISDERGRGSNEQFF. Written as DNA, the CDR3 is TGTGCCATCAGTGATGAGCGCGGGAGGGGGAGCAATGAGCAGTTCTTC.

This sequence joins TRBV6-1 and TRBJ1-2; perhaps TRBD1 as D (6 bases). The CDR3 length is 15 residues. Germline V gene sequence: CDR1 MNHNS, CDR2 SASEGT. The V end was cut by 6 bases, the J end by 7 bases, with 21 bases between. CDR3 DNA: TGTGCCAGCAGCCCCCTCGCCAGGGGAGTAGCTGGCTACACCTTC. Its translation is CASSPLARGVAGYTF.

This chain connects TRBV27 to TRBJ1-1, with 9 bases lining up with TRBD1. The CDR3 totals 16 residues. The ends lost 3 bases at V and 5 bases at J; junction bases unmatched: 10. Germline CDR1 and CDR2: MNHEY and SMNVEV (reference sequence). The CDR3 sequence: CASSLGPGQGGTEAFF. The CDR3 DNA is TGTGCCAGCAGTTTGGGCCCGGGACAGGGAGGAACTGAAGCTTTCTTT.

The table lists this clonotype with many counts. This rearrangement joins TRBV9 to TRBJ1-1; TRBD1 might be the D (6 bases). Germline V gives CDR1 SGDLS, CDR2 YYNGEE. V lost 4 bases, J lost 5 bases, and 12 bases lay in between. The CDR3 totals 13 residues. DNA of the CDR3: TGTGCCAGCAGCTTCAGGGGAGGGACTGAAGCTTTCTTT. This gives the protein CASSFRGGTEAFF. The variable domain in full, completed from reference TRBV9 and TRBJ1-1, reads DSGVTQTPKHLITATGQRVTLRCSPRSGDLSVYWYQQSLDQGLQFLIQYYNGEERAKGNILERFSAQQFPDLHSELNLSSLELGDSALYFCASSFRGGTEAFFGQGTRLTVV.

J is TRBJ2-7 and V is TRBV6-1, with a weak D call TRBD2 (6 bases). CDR1 and CDR2 (germline): MNHNS, SASEGT. Trimming took off 7 bases at V and 2 bases at J, with 18 bases between the two ends. The CDR3 sequence is 15 residues long. The CDR3 reads CASNPTRRATYEQYF. For the CDR3, the DNA is TGTGCCAGCAACCCAACCCGGAGGGCAACCTACGAGCAGTACTTC.